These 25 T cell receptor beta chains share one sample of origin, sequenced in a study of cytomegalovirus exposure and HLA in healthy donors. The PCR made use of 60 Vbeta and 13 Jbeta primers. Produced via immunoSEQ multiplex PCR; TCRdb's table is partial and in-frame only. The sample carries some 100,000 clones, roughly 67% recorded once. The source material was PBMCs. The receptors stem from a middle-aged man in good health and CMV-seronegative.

CDR3 DNA: TGTGCCAGCAGTGGGGCTCCAGGACAGGGGGGTGGCTACACCTTC. Residues: CASSGAPGQGGGYTF. The gene calls are TRBV6-5 and TRBJ1-2; 10 bases are shared with TRBD1. The germline gives CDR1 MNHEY, CDR2 SVGAGI. J lost 7 bases, V lost 5 bases, and 10 bases had no gene match. The length of the CDR3 is 15 residues.

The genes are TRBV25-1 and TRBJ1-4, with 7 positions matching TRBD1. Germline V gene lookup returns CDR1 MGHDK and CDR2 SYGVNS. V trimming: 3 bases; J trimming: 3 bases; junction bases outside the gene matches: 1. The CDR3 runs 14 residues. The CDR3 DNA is TGTGCCAGCAGTGACAGGGGGGCTAATGAAAAACTGTTTTTT. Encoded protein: CASSDRGANEKLFF.

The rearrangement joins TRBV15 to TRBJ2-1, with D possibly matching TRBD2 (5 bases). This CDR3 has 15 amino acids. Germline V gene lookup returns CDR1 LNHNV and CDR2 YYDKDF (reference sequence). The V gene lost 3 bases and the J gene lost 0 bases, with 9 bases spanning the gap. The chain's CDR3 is CATSRDSHSYNEQFF. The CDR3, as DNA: TGTGCCACCAGCAGGGACTCGCACTCCTACAATGAGCAGTTCTTC.

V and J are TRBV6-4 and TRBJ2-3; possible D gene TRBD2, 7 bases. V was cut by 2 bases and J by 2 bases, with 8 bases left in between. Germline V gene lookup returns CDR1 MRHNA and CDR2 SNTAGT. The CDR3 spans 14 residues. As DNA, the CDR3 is TGTGCCAGCAGTGACGGGGGGGCCACAGATACGCAGTATTTT. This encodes CASSDGGATDTQYF.

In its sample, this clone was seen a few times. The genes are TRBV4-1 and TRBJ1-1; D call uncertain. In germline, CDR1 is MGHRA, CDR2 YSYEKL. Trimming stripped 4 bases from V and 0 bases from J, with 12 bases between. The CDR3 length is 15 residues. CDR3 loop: CASSPSLFVNTEAFF. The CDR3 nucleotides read TGCGCCAGCAGCCCAAGCTTGTTCGTGAACACTGAAGCTTTCTTT.

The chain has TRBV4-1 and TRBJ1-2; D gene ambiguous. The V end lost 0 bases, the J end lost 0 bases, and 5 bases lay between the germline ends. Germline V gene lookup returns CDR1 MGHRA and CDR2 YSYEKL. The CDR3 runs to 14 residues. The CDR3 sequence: CASSQDPANYGYTF. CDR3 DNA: TGCGCCAGCAGCCAAGATCCAGCTAACTATGGCTACACCTTC.

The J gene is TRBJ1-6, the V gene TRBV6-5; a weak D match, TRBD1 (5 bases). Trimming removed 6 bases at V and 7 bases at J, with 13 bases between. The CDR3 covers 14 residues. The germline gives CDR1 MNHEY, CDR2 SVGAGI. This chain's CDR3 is CASRPDDRNSPLHF. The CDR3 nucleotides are TGTGCCAGCAGGCCCGACGACAGAAATTCACCCCTCCACTTT.

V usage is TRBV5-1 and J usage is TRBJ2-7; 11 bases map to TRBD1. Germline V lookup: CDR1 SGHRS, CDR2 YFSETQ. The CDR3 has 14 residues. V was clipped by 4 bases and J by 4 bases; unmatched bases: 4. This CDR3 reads CASSRGQGDYEQYF. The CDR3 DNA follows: TGCGCCAGCAGCCGGGGACAGGGGGATTACGAGCAGTACTTC.

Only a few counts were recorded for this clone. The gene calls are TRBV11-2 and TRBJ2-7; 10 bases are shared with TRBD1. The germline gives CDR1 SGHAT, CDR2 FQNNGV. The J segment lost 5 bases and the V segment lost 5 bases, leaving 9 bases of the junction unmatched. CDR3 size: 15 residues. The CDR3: CASSPRQGAINEQYF. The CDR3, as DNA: TGTGCCAGCAGCCCGAGACAGGGGGCGATTAACGAGCAGTACTTC.

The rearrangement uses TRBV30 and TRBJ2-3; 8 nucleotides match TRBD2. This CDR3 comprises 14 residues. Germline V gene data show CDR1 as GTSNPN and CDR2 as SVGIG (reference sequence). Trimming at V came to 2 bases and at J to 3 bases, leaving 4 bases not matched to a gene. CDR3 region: CAWSRGGGTDTQYF. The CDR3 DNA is TGTGCCTGGAGTCGGGGGGGAGGGACAGATACGCAGTATTTT.

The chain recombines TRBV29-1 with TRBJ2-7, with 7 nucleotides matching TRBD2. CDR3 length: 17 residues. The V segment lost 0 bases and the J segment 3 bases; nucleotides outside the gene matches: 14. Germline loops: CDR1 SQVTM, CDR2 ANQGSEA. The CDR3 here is CSVEEVSEAGYFYEQYF. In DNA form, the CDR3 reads TGCAGCGTTGAAGAGGTATCGGAAGCGGGGTACTTCTACGAGCAGTACTTC.

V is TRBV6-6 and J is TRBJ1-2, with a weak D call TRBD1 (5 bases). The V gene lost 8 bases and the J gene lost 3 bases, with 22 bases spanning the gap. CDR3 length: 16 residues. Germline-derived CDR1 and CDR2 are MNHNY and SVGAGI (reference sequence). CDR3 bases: TGTGCCAGCTCCCCCCTTGGAGGGGAAGGAGACTATGGCTACACCTTC. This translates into CASSPLGGEGDYGYTF.

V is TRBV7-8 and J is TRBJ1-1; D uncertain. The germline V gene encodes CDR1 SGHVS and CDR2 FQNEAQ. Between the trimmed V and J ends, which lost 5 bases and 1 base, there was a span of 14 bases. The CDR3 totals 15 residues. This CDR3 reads CASSPRATQNTEAFF. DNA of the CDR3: TGTGCCAGCAGCCCGCGGGCAACCCAGAACACTGAAGCTTTCTTT.

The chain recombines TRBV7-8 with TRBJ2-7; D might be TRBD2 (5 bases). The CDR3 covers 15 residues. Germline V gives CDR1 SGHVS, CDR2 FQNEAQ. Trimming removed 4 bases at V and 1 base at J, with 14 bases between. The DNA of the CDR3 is TGTGCCAGCAGCTCCGGACCGGAGGCATCCTACGAGCAGTACTTC. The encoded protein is CASSSGPEASYEQYF.

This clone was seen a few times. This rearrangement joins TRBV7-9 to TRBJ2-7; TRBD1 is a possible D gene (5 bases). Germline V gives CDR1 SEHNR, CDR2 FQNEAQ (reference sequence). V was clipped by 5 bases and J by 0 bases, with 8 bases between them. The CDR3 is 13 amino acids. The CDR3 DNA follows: TGTGCCAGCAGCGCGGACAACTCCTACGAGCAGTACTTC. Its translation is CASSADNSYEQYF.

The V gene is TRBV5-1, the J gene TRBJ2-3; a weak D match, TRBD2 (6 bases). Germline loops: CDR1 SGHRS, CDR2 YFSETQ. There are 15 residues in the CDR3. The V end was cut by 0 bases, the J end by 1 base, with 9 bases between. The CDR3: CASSLGRGGTDTQYF. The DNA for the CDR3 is TGCGCCAGCAGCTTGGGGCGCGGGGGCACAGATACGCAGTATTTT.

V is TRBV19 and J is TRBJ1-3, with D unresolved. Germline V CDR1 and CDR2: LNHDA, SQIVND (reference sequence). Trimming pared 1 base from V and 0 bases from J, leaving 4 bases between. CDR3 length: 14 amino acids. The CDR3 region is CASSIGLSGNTIYF. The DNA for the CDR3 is TGTGCCAGTAGTATAGGACTCTCTGGAAACACCATATATTTT.

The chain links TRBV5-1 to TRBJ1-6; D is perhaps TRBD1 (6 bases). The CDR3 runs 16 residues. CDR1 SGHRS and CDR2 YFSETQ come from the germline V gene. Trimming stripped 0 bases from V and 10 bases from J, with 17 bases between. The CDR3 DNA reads TGCGCCAGCAGCTTGGATGGGGGGGGGCATGGCTCACCCCTCCACTTT. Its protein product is CASSLDGGGHGSPLHF. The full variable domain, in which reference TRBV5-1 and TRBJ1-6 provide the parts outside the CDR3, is KAGVTQTPRYLIKTRGQQVTLSCSPISGHRSVSWYQQTPGQGLQFLFEYFSETQRNKGNFPGRFSGRQFSNSRSEMNVSTLELGDSALYLCASSLDGGGHGSPLHFGNGTRLTVT.

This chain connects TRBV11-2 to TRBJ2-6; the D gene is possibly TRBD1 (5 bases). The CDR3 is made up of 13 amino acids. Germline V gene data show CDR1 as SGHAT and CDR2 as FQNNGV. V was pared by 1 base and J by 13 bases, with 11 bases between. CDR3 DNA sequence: TGTGCCAGCAGCTTAGCGGCAGGGTCTGTCCTGACTTTC. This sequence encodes CASSLAAGSVLTF.

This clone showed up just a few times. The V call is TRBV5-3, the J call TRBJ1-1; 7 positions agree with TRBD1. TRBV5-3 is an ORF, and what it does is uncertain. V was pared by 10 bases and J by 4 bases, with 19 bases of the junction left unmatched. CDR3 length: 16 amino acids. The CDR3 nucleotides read TGTGCCTTCGAACTCCGAAGGGGGCCCTCGGGCACTGAAGCTTTCTTT. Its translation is CAFELRRGPSGTEAFF.

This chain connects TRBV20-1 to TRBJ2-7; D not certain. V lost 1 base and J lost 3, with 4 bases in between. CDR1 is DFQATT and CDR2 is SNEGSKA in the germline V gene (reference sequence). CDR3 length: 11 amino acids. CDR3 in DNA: TGCAGTGCTAGAGCAGACTACGAGCAGTACTTC. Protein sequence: CSARADYEQYF.

Here the CDR3 DNA reads TGTGCCAGCAGTTGGCAGGGATCCTATAATTCACCCCTCCACTTT. This gives the protein CASSWQGSYNSPLHF. This sequence joins TRBV6-1 and TRBJ1-6; a weak D match, TRBD1 (5 bases). This CDR3 is 15 amino acids long. Looked up from germline, CDR1 is MNHNS and CDR2 is SASEGT. The V end was cut by 5 bases, the J end by 1 base, with 9 bases between.

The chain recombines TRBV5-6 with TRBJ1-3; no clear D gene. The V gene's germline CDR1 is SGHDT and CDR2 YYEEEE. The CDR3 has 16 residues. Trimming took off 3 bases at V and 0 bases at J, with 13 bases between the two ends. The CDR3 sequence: CASSSATFISGNTIYF. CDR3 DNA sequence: TGTGCCAGCAGCTCAGCGACTTTCATCTCTGGAAACACCATATATTTT.

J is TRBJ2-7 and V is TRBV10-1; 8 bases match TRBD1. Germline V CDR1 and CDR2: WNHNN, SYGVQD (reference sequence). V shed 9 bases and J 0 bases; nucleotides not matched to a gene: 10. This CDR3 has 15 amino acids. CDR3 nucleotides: TGCGCCAGGGCAGGGGGCTACCCAAACTCCTACGAGCAGTACTTC. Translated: CARAGGYPNSYEQYF.

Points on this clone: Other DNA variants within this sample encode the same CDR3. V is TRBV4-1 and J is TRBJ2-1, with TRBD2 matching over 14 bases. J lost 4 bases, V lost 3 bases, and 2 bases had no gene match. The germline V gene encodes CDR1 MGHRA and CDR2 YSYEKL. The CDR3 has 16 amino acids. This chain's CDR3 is CASSQGTSGGYNEQFF. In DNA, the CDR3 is TGCGCCAGCAGCCAGGGGACTAGCGGGGGATACAATGAGCAGTTCTTC.